A selection of T cell receptor beta chains follows, all from one sample in a study of cytomegalovirus exposure and HLA in healthy donors. Profiling relied on immunoSEQ multiplex PCR, and the TCRdb table lists in-frame clones only, not all of them. In the table there are some 110,000 clones, around 66% of which are singletons. Material for sequencing was PBMCs. These receptors were taken from a woman aged 35 to 49 in good health and CMV-seropositive. Each CDR3 is given with its conserved first and last residue. The D gene is left open where the match is weak. Some rows mark clone size as missing; the rest say once, few, many or name a class of expanded clone.

clone_size	v_call	d_call	j_call	cdr3_aa	cdr3_nt
-	TRBV7-9	-	TRBJ1-1	CASSAGGGQAFF	TGTGCCAGCAGCGCCGGCGGGGGGCAAGCTTTCTTT
-	TRBV5-1	TRBD1	TRBJ1-3	CASSIGTGKGNTIYF	TGCGCCAGCAGCATAGGGACAGGGAAGGGAAACACCATATATTTT
-	TRBV5-1	-	TRBJ2-7	CASSLEVGAISYEQYF	TGCGCCAGCAGCTTGGAAGTGGGGGCGATCTCCTACGAGCAGTACTTC
-	TRBV30	-	TRBJ1-3	CASLTGSGNTIYF	TGTGCCTCCCTCACCGGCTCTGGAAACACCATATATTTT
-	TRBV27	-	TRBJ2-3	CASSLSGLGRGGLGDTQYF	TGTGCCAGCAGTTTAAGTGGACTAGGGAGGGGGGGCCTGGGAGATACGCAGTATTTT
-	TRBV10-2	-	TRBJ2-7	CASSDLGEDYEQYF	TGCGCCAGCAGTGACTTGGGGGAGGACTACGAGCAGTACTTC
-	TRBV6-1	-	TRBJ1-1	CASSEVGAQTEAFF	TGTGCCAGCAGTGAAGTAGGGGCGCAGACTGAAGCTTTCTTT
once	TRBV4-1	TRBD1	TRBJ1-1	CASSPGQGLNTEAFF	TGCGCCAGCAGCCCGGGACAGGGGTTGAACACTGAAGCTTTCTTT
-	TRBV27	-	TRBJ1-2	CASGPQIAYGYTF	TGTGCCAGCGGCCCCCAGATAGCCTATGGCTACACCTTC
-	TRBV5-7	TRBD1	TRBJ1-3	CASSSTGAGGNTIYF	TGTGCCAGCAGCAGCACAGGGGCTGGTGGAAACACCATATATTTT
few	TRBV4-2	-	TRBJ1-2	CASSQSQTRGNYGYTF	TGTGCCAGCAGCCAGAGCCAGACCCGAGGTAACTATGGCTACACCTTC
-	TRBV28	TRBD2	TRBJ2-7	CASSLGGLSGRIIYEQYF	TGTGCCAGCAGTTTAGGGGGCCTTAGCGGGAGGATCATCTACGAGCAGTACTTC
few	TRBV15	-	TRBJ2-2	CATSRDDRFRGWDTGELFF	TGTGCCACCAGCAGAGATGATCGGTTCCGGGGGTGGGACACCGGGGAGCTGTTTTTT
-	TRBV29-1	-	TRBJ1-5	CSAGGGNSNQPQHF	TGCAGCGCTGGCGGGGGGAACAGCAATCAGCCCCAGCATTTT
-	TRBV6-5	TRBD2	TRBJ2-7	CASSYSGRAPFEQYF	TGTGCCAGCAGTTATAGCGGGAGAGCCCCTTTCGAGCAGTACTTC
-	TRBV11-3	-	TRBJ2-5	CASSSPFGSQETQYF	TGTGCCAGCAGCTCCCCTTTCGGGTCCCAAGAGACCCAGTACTTC
-	TRBV5-4	TRBD1	TRBJ1-5	CASSLQGSNQPQHF	TGTGCCAGCAGCTTACAGGGGAGCAATCAGCCCCAGCATTTT
few	TRBV28	TRBD2	TRBJ2-7	CASSYPGTSGINEQYF	TGTGCCAGCAGCTACCCCGGGACTAGCGGGATCAACGAGCAGTACTTC
few	TRBV29-1	-	TRBJ1-2	CSARTANYGYTF	TGCAGCGCCCGGACAGCTAACTATGGCTACACCTTC
-	TRBV19	TRBD1	TRBJ2-2	CASSIGGTGTGTGELFF	TGTGCCAGTAGTATAGGCGGGACAGGGACGGGCACCGGGGAGCTGTTTTTT
-	TRBV6-5	-	TRBJ1-6	CASGLRGPLHF	TGTGCCAGCGGGTTAAGGGGACCCCTCCACTTT
few	TRBV5-1	TRBD2	TRBJ2-7	CASTPRGEMGEQYF	TGCGCCAGCACCCCTCGGGGGGAAATGGGCGAGCAGTACTTC
few	TRBV5-6	TRBD1	TRBJ2-3	CASSGGQDSTDTQYF	TGTGCCAGCAGCGGAGGACAGGATAGCACAGATACGCAGTATTTT
-	TRBV7-9	-	TRBJ1-4	CASSLPGTPTNEKLFF	TGTGCCAGCAGCCTCCCCGGGACACCAACTAATGAAAAACTGTTTTTT
-	TRBV28	TRBD2	TRBJ2-7	CASRARQVAGGPFHEQYF	TGTGCCAGCAGGGCAAGACAAGTAGCGGGAGGGCCTTTTCACGAGCAGTACTTC
-	TRBV9	-	TRBJ2-2	CASRKEGGPGELFF	TGTGCCAGCAGAAAAGAGGGGGGGCCTGGGGAGCTGTTTTTT
-	TRBV19	-	TRBJ2-1	CASSIVAQGGSYNEQFF	TGTGCCAGTAGTATAGTGGCCCAGGGGGGCTCCTACAATGAGCAGTTCTTC
few	TRBV5-4	TRBD1	TRBJ2-7	CASSLAGGAPFYEQYF	TGTGCCAGCAGCTTGGCAGGGGGCGCCCCTTTCTACGAGCAGTACTTC
-	TRBV15	TRBD1	TRBJ2-7	CATSREVSGQGEQYF	TGTGCCACCAGCAGAGAAGTCTCGGGACAGGGGGAGCAGTACTTC
-	TRBV7-8	-	TRBJ2-1	CASSLSQVLNEQFF	TGTGCCAGCAGCTTATCGCAGGTCTTGAATGAGCAGTTCTTC
few	TRBV6-5	TRBD1	TRBJ1-1	CAGGDRGNTEAFF	TGTGCTGGGGGGGACAGGGGGAACACTGAAGCTTTCTTT
-	TRBV23-1	TRBD2	TRBJ2-3	CASSQSGLAAPDTQYF	TGCGCCAGCAGTCAATCTGGACTAGCGGCCCCGGATACGCAGTATTTT
-	TRBV5-1	-	TRBJ1-2	CASSLSGRPDYGYPF	TGCGCCAGCAGCTTATCAGGGAGGCCGGACTATGGCTACCCCTTC
-	TRBV19	-	TRBJ1-1	CASRDSLGAWTEAFF	TGTGCCAGTAGGGACTCTCTGGGGGCGTGGACTGAAGCTTTCTTT
few	TRBV10-1	-	TRBJ2-2	CASSESRGGNTGELFF	TGCGCCAGCAGTGAGTCAAGAGGGGGGAACACCGGGGAGCTGTTTTTT
-	TRBV2	TRBD1	TRBJ1-4	CATTGQGAGEKLFF	TGTGCCACCACCGGGCAGGGGGCGGGTGAAAAACTGTTTTTT
-	TRBV5-6	-	TRBJ2-1	CASSLGGPEKSSYNEQFF	TGTGCCAGCAGCTTGGGAGGGCCGGAAAAAAGCTCCTACAATGAGCAGTTCTTC
-	TRBV19	TRBD2	TRBJ2-7	CASSIVAGPSYEQYF	TGTGCCAGTAGTATCGTAGCGGGACCCTCCTACGAGCAGTACTTC
few	TRBV6-5	TRBD1	TRBJ1-1	CASSLPGGTEAFF	TGTGCCAGCAGCCTCCCAGGGGGCACTGAAGCTTTCTTT
-	TRBV5-1	TRBD2	TRBJ2-7	CASRTLAGADEQYF	TGCGCCAGCAGGACCCTAGCGGGAGCCGACGAGCAGTACTTC
-	TRBV9	TRBD2	TRBJ2-3	CASSVASGRHTDTQYF	TGTGCCAGCAGCGTAGCTAGCGGGAGGCACACAGATACGCAGTATTTT
-	TRBV6-1	-	TRBJ2-7	CASMRGTGDEQYF	TGTGCCAGCATGAGGGGTACGGGAGACGAGCAGTACTTC
-	TRBV27	TRBD2	TRBJ2-5	CASRTGGAGDRGTQYF	TGTGCCAGCAGAACCGGGGGGGCAGGCGATCGGGGGACCCAGTACTTC
-	TRBV19	-	TRBJ1-1	CASSILVNTEAFF	TGTGCCAGTAGTATTCTCGTCAACACTGAAGCTTTCTTT
few	TRBV19	-	TRBJ2-2	CASSPGHQNTGELFF	TGTGCCAGTAGTCCTGGGCACCAGAACACCGGGGAGCTGTTTTTT
-	TRBV9	-	TRBJ1-5	CASSPEGGHGQPQHF	TGTGCCAGCAGCCCAGAGGGGGGGCATGGTCAGCCCCAGCATTTT
-	TRBV23-1	-	TRBJ2-7	CASSQDRWSSYEQYF	TGCGCCAGCAGTCAAGACAGGTGGAGCTCCTACGAGCAGTACTTC
once	TRBV11-2	TRBD1	TRBJ2-1	CASSPGGSYNEQFF	TGTGCCAGCAGCCCAGGGGGCTCCTACAATGAGCAGTTCTTC